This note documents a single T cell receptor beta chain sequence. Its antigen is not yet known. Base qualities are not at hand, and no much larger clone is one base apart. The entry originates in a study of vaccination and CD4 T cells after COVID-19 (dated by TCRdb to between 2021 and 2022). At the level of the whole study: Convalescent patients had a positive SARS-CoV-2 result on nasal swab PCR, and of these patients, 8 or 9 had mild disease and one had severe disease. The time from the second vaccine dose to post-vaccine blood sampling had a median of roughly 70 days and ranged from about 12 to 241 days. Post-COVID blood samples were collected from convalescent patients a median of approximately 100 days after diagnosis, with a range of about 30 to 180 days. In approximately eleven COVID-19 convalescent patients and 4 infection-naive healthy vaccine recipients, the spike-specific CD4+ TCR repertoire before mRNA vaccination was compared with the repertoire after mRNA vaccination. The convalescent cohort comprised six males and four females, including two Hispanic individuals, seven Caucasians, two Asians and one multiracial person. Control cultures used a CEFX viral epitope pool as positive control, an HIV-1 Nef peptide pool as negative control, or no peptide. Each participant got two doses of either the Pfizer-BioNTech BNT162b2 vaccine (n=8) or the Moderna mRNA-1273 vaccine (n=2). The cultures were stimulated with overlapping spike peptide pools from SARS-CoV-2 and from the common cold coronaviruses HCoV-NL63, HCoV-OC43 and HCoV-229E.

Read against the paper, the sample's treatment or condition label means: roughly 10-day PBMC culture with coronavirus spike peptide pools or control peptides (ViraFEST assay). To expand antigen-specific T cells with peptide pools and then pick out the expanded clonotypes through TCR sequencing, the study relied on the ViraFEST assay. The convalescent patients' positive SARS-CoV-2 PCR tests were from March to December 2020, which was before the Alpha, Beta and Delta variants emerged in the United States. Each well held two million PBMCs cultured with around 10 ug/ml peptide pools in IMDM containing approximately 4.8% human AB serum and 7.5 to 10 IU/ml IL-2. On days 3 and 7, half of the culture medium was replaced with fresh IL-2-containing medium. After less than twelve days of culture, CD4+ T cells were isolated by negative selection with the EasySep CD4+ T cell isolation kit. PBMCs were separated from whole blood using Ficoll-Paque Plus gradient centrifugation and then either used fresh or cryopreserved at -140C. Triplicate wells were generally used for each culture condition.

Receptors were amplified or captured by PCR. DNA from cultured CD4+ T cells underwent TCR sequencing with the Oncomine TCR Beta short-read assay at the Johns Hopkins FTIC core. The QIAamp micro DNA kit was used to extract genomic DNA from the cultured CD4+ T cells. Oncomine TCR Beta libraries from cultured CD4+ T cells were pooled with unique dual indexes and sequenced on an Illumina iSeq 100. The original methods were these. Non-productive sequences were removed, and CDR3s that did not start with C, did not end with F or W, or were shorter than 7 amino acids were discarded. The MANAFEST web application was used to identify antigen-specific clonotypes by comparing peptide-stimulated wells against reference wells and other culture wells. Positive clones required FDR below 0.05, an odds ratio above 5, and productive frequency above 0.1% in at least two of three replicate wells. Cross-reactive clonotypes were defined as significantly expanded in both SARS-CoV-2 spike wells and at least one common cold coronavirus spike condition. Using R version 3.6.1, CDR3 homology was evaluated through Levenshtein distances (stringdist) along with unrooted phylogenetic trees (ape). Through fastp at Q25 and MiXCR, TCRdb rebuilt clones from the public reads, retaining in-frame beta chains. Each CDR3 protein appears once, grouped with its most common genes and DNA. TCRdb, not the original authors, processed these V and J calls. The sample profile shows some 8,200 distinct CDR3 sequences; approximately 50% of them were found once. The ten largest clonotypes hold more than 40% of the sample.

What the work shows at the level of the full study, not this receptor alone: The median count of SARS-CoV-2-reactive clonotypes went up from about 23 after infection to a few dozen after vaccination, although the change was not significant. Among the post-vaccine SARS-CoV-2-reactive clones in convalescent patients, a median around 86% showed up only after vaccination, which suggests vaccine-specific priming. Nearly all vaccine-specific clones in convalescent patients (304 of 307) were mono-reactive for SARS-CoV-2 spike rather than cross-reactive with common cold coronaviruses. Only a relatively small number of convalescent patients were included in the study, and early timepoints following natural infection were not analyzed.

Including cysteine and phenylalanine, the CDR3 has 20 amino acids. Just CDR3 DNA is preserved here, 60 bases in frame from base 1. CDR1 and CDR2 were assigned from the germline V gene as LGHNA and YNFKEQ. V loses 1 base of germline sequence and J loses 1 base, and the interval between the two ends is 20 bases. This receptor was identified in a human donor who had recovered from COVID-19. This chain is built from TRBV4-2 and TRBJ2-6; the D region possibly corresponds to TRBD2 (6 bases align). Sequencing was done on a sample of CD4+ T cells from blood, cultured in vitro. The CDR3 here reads CASSQVTLWGEASGANVLTF. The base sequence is TGTGCCAGCAGCCAAGTAACCTTGTGGGGGGAGGCTTCTGGGGCCAACGTCCTGACTTTC.